This T cell receptor beta chain appears in the sequencing data of a study of OX40 agonist ivuxolimab in advanced cancers. General observations from the study: Not determined was the antigen specificity of the expanded peripheral T cells. Clonal expansion was seen in CD4+ and CD8+ blood T cells by week 6 at 0.1 to 3.0 mg/kg.

This clone was counted a single time. Its antigen is currently unknown. Patients were ruled out by autoimmune disease history or systemic immunosuppression. The table came from immunoSEQ multiplex PCR; TCRdb's copy has only in-frame clones and leaves some out. The data show 55,000 to 90,000 clones, about 81% seen once. Germline lookup yields CDR1 LNHNV and CDR2 YYDKDF (reference sequence). V lost 0 bases, J lost 0 bases, and 12 bases lay in between. The CDR3 runs to 17 residues. Sample: CD4+ or CD8+ T cells sorted from blood, taken in a trial of the OX40 agonist ivuxolimab. The chain links TRBV15 to TRBJ1-5; D is uncertain. The sequence derives from an adult with an advanced solid tumor such as melanoma, head and neck, liver or kidney cancer. CDR3: CATSRESAGYSNQPQHF. The CDR3 DNA reads as TGTGCCACCAGCAGAGAATCCGCAGGTTATAGCAATCAGCCCCAGCATTTT.